This T cell receptor beta chain comes out of a study of regulatory T cells in long-lasting Graves disease. Study-level information: Persistent Graves' disease meant over 5 years of antithyroid drugs with positive TSH receptor antibodies.

Whole-study results and caveats: There were preferences for TRBV28, TRBJ1-2 and TRBJ2-5 in persistent disease.

This clonotype appeared many times. Its target is unknown. Germline V CDR1 and CDR2: KGHSH, LQKENI. This CDR3 spans 14 amino acids. V trimming: 3 bases; J trimming: 3 bases; junction bases outside the gene matches: 5. Time point in this sample: persistent/refractory GD, antithyroid drugs over 5 years with positive TRAb. Scientists built the TCR library using RNA that was extracted from PBMCs. The TCR beta library used iRepertoire HTBI primers with Arm-PCR amplification of CDR3. TCRdb passed the multiplex PCR reads through MiXCR, listing each CDR3 protein once. The sample contains 350,000 to 500,000 distinct CDR3 sequences, 21% of which appear only once.

This rearrangement joins TRBV18 to TRBJ2-7, with 7 bases that match TRBD2. This material consisted of peripheral blood mononuclear cells (PBMCs), taken when the disease was refractory, from a patient treated with antithyroid drugs. The receptor's source is a female donor with Graves disease. CDR3 nucleotide sequence: TGTGCCAGCTCACCCTCGCCTAGCGGCTACGAGCAGTACTTC. Protein product: CASSPSPSGYEQYF.